These 7 T cell receptor beta chains were all obtained from the same sample, sequenced in a study of early T cells in non-severe SARS-CoV-2 infection. TCRdb itself ran the 5' RACE reads through MiXCR, one entry per CDR3 protein. The sample yields more than 65,000 distinct CDR3 sequences, less than 15% seen once. Source material: whole blood. Receptor source: an adult who was a healthcare worker with PCR-confirmed SARS-CoV-2 infection or an uninfected control (not recorded which).

Ten or more counts support this clonotype. V gene TRBV6-2 or TRBV6-3 combines with J gene TRBJ2-2; no firm D call. The CDR3 covers 12 residues. The V end lost 2 bases, the J end lost 7 bases, and 5 bases lay between the germline ends. In germline, CDR1 is MNHEY, CDR2 SVGEGT. CDR3 amino acids: CASSYPVGELFF. CDR3 in DNA: TGTGCCAGCAGTTACCCCGTCGGGGAGCTGTTTTTT.

This clonotype was found a few times. The chain is built from TRBV29-1 and TRBJ1-5, with TRBD1 matching over 8 bases. The CDR3 has 13 amino acids. Germline values: CDR1 SQVTM, CDR2 ANQGSEA. V lost 6 bases, J lost 0 bases, and 1 base stayed unmatched. The DNA for the CDR3 is TGCAGCGTCGGACAGGGTAGCAATCAGCCCCAGCATTTT. Translating it yields CSVGQGSNQPQHF.

V gene TRBV11-1 combines with J gene TRBJ2-5; 11 nucleotides agree with TRBD2. V shed 5 bases, J shed 2 bases, and the junction held 4 bases outside the gene matches. Germline loops: CDR1 SGHAT, CDR2 FQDESV (reference sequence). This CDR3 is 15 amino acids long. The CDR3 loop is CASSEGTSGQETQYF. CDR3 sequence (DNA): TGTGCCAGCAGCGAGGGGACTAGCGGTCAAGAGACCCAGTACTTC.

There are many counts of this clonotype. This sequence joins TRBV13 and TRBJ1-2; 11 bases align to TRBD1. The V gene end was trimmed by 4 bases and the J gene end by 5 bases; junction bases not matched to a gene: 6. Germline assignment: CDR1 PRHDT and CDR2 FYEKMQ (reference sequence). This CDR3 has 15 residues. The CDR3 sequence: CASSYGTGGKYGYTF. The CDR3 nucleotides are TGTGCCAGCAGCTACGGGACAGGGGGAAAATATGGCTACACCTTC.

This chain links TRBV28 with TRBJ2-7; 8 nucleotides line up with TRBD1. CDR1 is MDHEN and CDR2 is SYDVKM in the germline V gene. Germline trimming cut 5 bases from V and 9 bases from J; bases unmatched to any gene: 9. This CDR3 contains 13 residues. CDR3 nucleotide sequence: TGTGCCAGCAGTATCCCGCAGGGGGCCTTGCAGTACTTC. This sequence encodes CASSIPQGALQYF.

J is TRBJ2-2 and V is TRBV12-3 or TRBV12-4; 11 bases fit TRBD2. Germline trimming cut 5 bases from V and 4 bases from J; bases unmatched to any gene: 6. The CDR3 is 16 residues long. The CDR3 here is CASSHSGRARTGELFF. DNA for the CDR3: TGTGCCAGCAGTCATAGCGGGAGGGCACGCACCGGGGAGCTGTTTTTT.

This clonotype was seen more than once but under ten times. This chain joins TRBV6-2 or TRBV6-3 and TRBJ2-7; 10 nucleotides match TRBD1. The germline gives CDR1 MNHEY, CDR2 SVGEGT. With 2 bases clipped from V and 1 base from J, the junction kept 2 bases outside the gene matches. This CDR3 comprises 15 residues. The CDR3 protein is CASSYLGQGSYEQYF. The CDR3 DNA sequence: TGTGCCAGCAGTTACCTGGGACAGGGGTCCTACGAGCAGTACTTC.